Listed below are T cell receptor beta chains from one sample, sequenced in a study of blood T cell repertoires in COVID-19. The table came from immunoSEQ multiplex PCR; TCRdb's copy has only in-frame clones and leaves some out. The sample lists under 200,000 clones, 86% occurring once. The specimen was PBMCs or T cells enriched from blood (not recorded which). These receptors were collected from a man in his forties with acute COVID-19. The CDR3 runs from the conserved cysteine through the conserved F or W. A D gene is named only where the DNA matches it firmly. A clone size is listed for some rows: how often the clone was seen (once, few, many), or a class if it is expanded.

D gene | J gene | clone size | V gene | CDR3 protein | CDR3 DNA
TRBD2 | TRBJ2-2 | NA | TRBV19 | CASRSLGTSGLNVFF | TGTGCCAGTAGAAGTCTGGGGACTAGCGGCCTTAATGTGTTTTTT
TRBD1 | TRBJ2-1 | NA | TRBV6-4 | CASSGQGGGEQFF | TGTGCCAGCAGTGGACAGGGTGGTGGTGAGCAGTTCTTC
NA | TRBJ1-4 | NA | TRBV10-3 | CAISEQANEKLFF | TGTGCCATCAGTGAACAGGCTAATGAAAAACTGTTTTTT
NA | TRBJ1-4 | NA | TRBV5-1 | CASSPRDPNEKLFF | TGCGCCAGCAGCCCCCGGGATCCTAATGAAAAACTGTTTTTT
NA | TRBJ1-4 | NA | TRBV10-3 | CAIRGDGEKLFF | TGTGCCATCAGAGGGGATGGTGAAAAACTGTTTTTT
NA | TRBJ1-5 | NA | TRBV19 | CASSKYRELGQPQHF | TGTGCCAGTAGTAAATACAGGGAACTGGGGCAGCCCCAGCATTTT
TRBD2 | TRBJ2-2 | once | TRBV10-3 | CAISESYPGGTGELFF | TGTGCCATCAGTGAGTCTTACCCGGGAGGCACCGGGGAGCTGTTTTTT
NA | TRBJ1-4 | NA | TRBV7-9 | CASSHLGGERVEKLFF | TGTGCCAGCAGCCACCTCGGGGGGGAGAGAGTCGAAAAACTGTTTTTT
NA | TRBJ1-1 | once | TRBV6-5 | CASNTDGGVLEAFF | TGTGCCAGCAACACGGACGGAGGAGTACTTGAAGCTTTCTTT
NA | TRBJ1-6 | NA | TRBV30 | CAKAARGGSPLHF | TGTGCCAAAGCGGCGCGGGGAGGTTCGCCCCTCCACTTT
TRBD1 | TRBJ2-4 | NA | TRBV27 | CASGSTGGADIQYF | TGTGCCAGCGGGAGCACAGGGGGCGCGGACATTCAGTACTTC
NA | TRBJ2-1 | NA | TRBV7-9 | CASSLHGEYNEQFF | TGTGCCAGCAGCTTGCATGGGGAGTACAATGAGCAGTTCTTC
NA | TRBJ1-1 | NA | TRBV7-2 | CASSLGGAANTEAFF | TGTGCCAGCAGCTTGGGGGGGGCGGCGAACACTGAAGCTTTCTTT
NA | TRBJ1-6 | NA | TRBV9 | CASSVGAGAINSPLHF | TGTGCCAGCAGCGTAGGGGCAGGGGCGATTAATTCACCCCTCCACTTT
NA | TRBJ2-7 | NA | TRBV11-2 | CASRYSLPPYEQYF | TGTGCCAGCCGCTACAGCCTTCCACCCTACGAGCAGTACTTC
TRBD1 | TRBJ1-5 | NA | TRBV2 | CASNRDRRQPQHF | TGTGCCAGCAACCGGGACAGGAGACAGCCCCAGCATTTT
NA | TRBJ1-1 | NA | TRBV7-9 | CASSSLLGAGMDTEAFF | TGTGCCAGCAGTTCCCTCCTTGGGGCAGGGATGGACACTGAAGCTTTCTTT
NA | TRBJ2-1 | NA | TRBV4-2 | CASSLLSNEQFF | TGTGCCAGCAGCCTTCTGTCCAATGAGCAGTTCTTC
TRBD2 | TRBJ2-7 | NA | TRBV4-2 | CASSQGVSGGGSYEQYF | TGTGCCAGCAGCCAAGGAGTGTCGGGAGGGGGCTCCTACGAGCAGTACTTC
NA | TRBJ1-5 | NA | TRBV28 | CATWGGINQPQHF | TGTGCCACCTGGGGAGGAATCAATCAGCCCCAGCATTTT
NA | TRBJ2-6 | NA | TRBV25-1 | CASSAQGSDSGANVLTF | TGTGCCAGCAGTGCACAGGGCTCCGACTCTGGGGCCAACGTCCTGACTTTC
TRBD1 | TRBJ2-2 | NA | TRBV19 | CASSRQGNTGELFF | TGTGCCAGTAGTCGACAGGGGAACACCGGGGAGCTGTTTTTT
TRBD2 | TRBJ2-1 | NA | TRBV28 | CASSPAGRVMYEQFF | TGTGCCAGCAGTCCCGCTGGGAGGGTTATGTATGAGCAGTTCTTC
TRBD1 | TRBJ1-5 | few | TRBV3-1/TRBV3-2 | CASSDRGSNQPQHF | TGTGCCAGCAGTGACAGGGGTAGCAATCAGCCCCAGCATTTT
NA | TRBJ2-6 | NA | TRBV19 | CASSIYRGGGANVLTF | TGTGCCAGTAGTATATACAGGGGAGGCGGGGCCAACGTCCTGACTTTC
NA | TRBJ2-1 | NA | TRBV2 | CASTRTRLGYNEQFF | TGTGCCAGCACCAGAACTAGATTGGGTTACAATGAGCAGTTCTTC
NA | TRBJ1-1 | NA | TRBV27 | CASSETGLEAFF | TGTGCCAGCAGTGAGACGGGACTTGAAGCTTTCTTT
TRBD2 | TRBJ2-7 | once | TRBV30 | CAWSHGASGRAAEQYF | TGTGCCTGGAGTCACGGCGCGAGCGGGAGGGCTGCCGAGCAGTACTTC
NA | TRBJ1-6 | NA | TRBV7-9 | CASTGRGGLLPLHF | TGTGCCAGCACCGGAAGGGGGGGGTTGTTGCCCCTCCACTTT
NA | TRBJ2-2 | NA | TRBV5-1 | CASSSGQNTGELFF | TGCGCCAGCAGCTCGGGACAGAACACCGGGGAGCTGTTTTTT